This T cell receptor (beta chain) derives from a study of cytomegalovirus exposure and HLA in healthy donors (dated by TCRdb to 2015 to 2018). Context from the whole study: According to a later analysis, the approximately 130 validation repertoires were produced on the same platform as the approximately 610 repertoires of the first cohort. The study aimed to test whether cataloging public T cell receptors could reveal signatures of past pathogen exposure. In addition to the first cohort of about 650 subjects, a separate validation cohort of some 120 different subjects was used. The study combined high-throughput TCR immunosequencing, statistical association of individual TCRs with disease status, and machine learning to predict cytomegalovirus infection status.

The CDR3 sequence holds 16 residues, the cysteine and phenylalanine included. The entry retains the CDR3 DNA only, 48 bases that are in frame from base 1. The junction shows trimming of 6 bases on V and 7 bases on J, plus 22 bases between the germline ends. CDR1 and CDR2, looked up from the germline V gene, are KGHSH and LQKENI. On this clone itself: Its antigen is not yet known. Per-base qualities were not stored, and no clone one base away is much larger.

The protocol used for the library was the immunoSEQ multiplex PCR assay. Per the authors' processing: A statistical classification framework was developed to diagnose cytomegalovirus status using the catalog of TCR beta chain sequences. Entries here come from immuneACCESS through TCRdb and include only in-frame sequences with V and J called. Some clones fail to appear in such tables; in the studies checked, an unresolved V gene covers under half of the shortfall, and the cause of the remainder is unknown. V and J calls and clone size follow that table, whereas D and trimming were derived from the DNA. The sample has under 150,000 clones on record, 85% to 90% of them singletons. The ten largest clonotypes hold approximately 8.7% of the sample. The donors were included in the validation cohort of roughly 120 subjects, a group kept apart from the approximately 700-subject first cohort. General study outcomes and caveats: In a later analysis, TCRs clustered in the first cohort were found to also tend to co-occur in the roughly 120 validation repertoires, with 94% of cluster scores above 0. The authors suggested that the approach could potentially be extended to other disease states and immunological phenotypes. The classifier was reported to diagnose cytomegalovirus status with high specificity and sensitivity in both the original cohort and the validation cohort. A few of the identified cytomegalovirus-associated TCR beta chains were confirmed in vitro to be specific for cytomegalovirus antigens. In the study, approximately 150 TCR beta chains were listed as associated with cytomegalovirus. A later analysis lacked HLA typing for the validation cohort, so it scored co-occurrence in that cohort across all 120 or so repertoires. While some public TCRs were present in many individuals, most TCR sequences turned up only very rarely across donors.

The sequence joins TRBV18 to TRBJ2-1, with TRBD1 tentatively as D gene (6 bases match). This sequence originates from a man aged 18 to 35 in good health and CMV-seropositive. Sequenced sample: PBMCs. This receptor carries the CDR3 CASSQPGQHRGNEQFF. The base sequence is TGTGCCAGCTCTCAACCCGGACAGCATAGGGGAAATGAGCAGTTCTTC.